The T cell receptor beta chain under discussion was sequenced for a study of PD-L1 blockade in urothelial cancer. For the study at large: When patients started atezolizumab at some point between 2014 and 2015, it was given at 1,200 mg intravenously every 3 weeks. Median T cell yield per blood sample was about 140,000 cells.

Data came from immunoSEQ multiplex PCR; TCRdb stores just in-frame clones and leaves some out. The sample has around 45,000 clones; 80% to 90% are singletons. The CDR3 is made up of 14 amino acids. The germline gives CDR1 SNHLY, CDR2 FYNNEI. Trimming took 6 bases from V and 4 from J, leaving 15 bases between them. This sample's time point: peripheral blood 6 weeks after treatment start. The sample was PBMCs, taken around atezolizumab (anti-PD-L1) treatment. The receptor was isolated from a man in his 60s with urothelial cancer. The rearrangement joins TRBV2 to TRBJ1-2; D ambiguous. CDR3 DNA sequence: TGTGCCAGCAGCGTCCAACAGAGTACCTATGGCTACACCTTC. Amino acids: CASSVQQSTYGYTF.